Listed here is a single T cell receptor beta chain. Its antigen is undetermined. TCRdb's copy holds only in-frame clones and misses some; the assay was immunoSEQ multiplex PCR. The sample has about 42,000 clones, about 81% seen once; the top ten hold 0.4% to 0.55%. The CDR3 loop spans 15 amino acids. The V and J ends lost 8 bases and 7 bases, in that order; junction bases with no gene match: 11. Germline V lookup: CDR1 MDHEN, CDR2 SYDVKM. These data originate in a study of STAT3 mutations in large granular lymphocyte leukemia. As for the study in general: Roughly half the longitudinally sequenced T-LGLL patients had canonical STAT3 mutations.

The study, taken as a whole, reports: All newly emerging clones after therapy were STAT3 wild type. Every T-cell large granular lymphocyte leukemia patient had at least one immunodominant TCR beta clonotype. A small but highly pathogenic clone may have been missed. Clonal expansion was inferred from samples taken at other timepoints.

The sequencing sample was made of PBMCs. The V gene is TRBV28, the J gene TRBJ1-4; TRBD1 matches at 9 bases. This TCR came from a human donor with T large granular lymphocyte leukemia. Some clones in this sample may be carry-over from other donors' samples. The CDR3 sequence: CASGPPGQGFEKLFF. The DNA of the CDR3 is TGTGCCAGCGGACCACCGGGACAGGGATTTGAAAAACTGTTTTTT.